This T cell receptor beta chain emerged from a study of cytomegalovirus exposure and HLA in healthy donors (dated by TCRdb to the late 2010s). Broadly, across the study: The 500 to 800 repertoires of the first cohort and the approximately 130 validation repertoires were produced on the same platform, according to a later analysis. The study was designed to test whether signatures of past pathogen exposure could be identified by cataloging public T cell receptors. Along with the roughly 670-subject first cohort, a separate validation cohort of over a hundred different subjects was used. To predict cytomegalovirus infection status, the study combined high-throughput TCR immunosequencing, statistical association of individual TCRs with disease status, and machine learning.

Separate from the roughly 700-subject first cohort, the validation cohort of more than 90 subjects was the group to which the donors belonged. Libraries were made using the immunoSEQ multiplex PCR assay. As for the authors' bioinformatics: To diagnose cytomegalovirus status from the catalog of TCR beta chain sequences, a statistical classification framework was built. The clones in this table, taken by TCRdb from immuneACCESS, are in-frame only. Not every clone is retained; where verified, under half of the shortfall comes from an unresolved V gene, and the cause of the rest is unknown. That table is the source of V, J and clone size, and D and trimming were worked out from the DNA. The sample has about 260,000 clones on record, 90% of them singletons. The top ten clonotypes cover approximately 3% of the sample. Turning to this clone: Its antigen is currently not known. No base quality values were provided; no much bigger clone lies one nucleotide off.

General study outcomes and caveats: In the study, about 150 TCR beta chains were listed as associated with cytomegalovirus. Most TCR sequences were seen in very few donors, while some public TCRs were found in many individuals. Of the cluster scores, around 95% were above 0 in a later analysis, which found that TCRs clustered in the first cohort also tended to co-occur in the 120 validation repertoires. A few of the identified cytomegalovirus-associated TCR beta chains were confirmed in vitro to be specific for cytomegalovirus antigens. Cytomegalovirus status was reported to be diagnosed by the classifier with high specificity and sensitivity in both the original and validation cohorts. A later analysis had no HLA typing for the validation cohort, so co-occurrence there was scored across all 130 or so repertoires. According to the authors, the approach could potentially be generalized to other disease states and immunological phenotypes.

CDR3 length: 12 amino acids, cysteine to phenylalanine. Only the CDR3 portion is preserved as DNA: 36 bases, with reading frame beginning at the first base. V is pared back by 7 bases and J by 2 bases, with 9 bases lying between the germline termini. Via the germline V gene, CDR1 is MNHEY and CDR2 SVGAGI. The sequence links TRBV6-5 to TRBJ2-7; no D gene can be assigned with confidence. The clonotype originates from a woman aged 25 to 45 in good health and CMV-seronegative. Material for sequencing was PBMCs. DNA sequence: TGTGCCAGCATCAGTTCCACCTACGAGCAGTACTTC. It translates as CASISSTYEQYF.